This TCR beta chain was recovered during a study of metastatic and nonmetastatic thyroid tumors. Study-wide points: It was reported that TCR beta diversity was significantly higher in malignant thyroid tumors than benign nodules, in blood and tumor.

Germline CDR1 and CDR2: MNHEY and SVGAGI. The CDR3 has 13 amino acids. V was trimmed by 2 bases and J by 0 bases, leaving 4 bases between them. For this clone: The antigen is undetermined.

Patients had received no treatment of any kind before thyroid surgery. TCRdb called clones again from the PCR reads with MiXCR. The table lists about 39,000 clones, approximately 20% of them singletons, with approximately 13% in the top ten. V and J are TRBV6-5 and TRBJ1-1; D is uncertain. The origin of this receptor is a female donor with papillary thyroid cancer or a benign thyroid nodule (not recorded which). Some clones in this sample may be carry-over from other donors' samples. The sample comprised tumor tissue. This CDR3 reads CASSYRVNTEAFF. DNA of the CDR3: TGTGCCAGCAGTTACAGGGTGAACACTGAAGCTTTCTTT.